This TCR beta chain originates from a study of cytomegalovirus exposure and HLA in healthy donors. About the research overall: As an earlier analysis found, 150 million to 200 million T cells yielded 100 million to 130 million unique TCR beta sequences. Notes on the study in general: Among TCR sequences, most were rare, though some public TCRs appeared in many donors. Across donors, sequencing depth was assumed by presence/absence analyses to be roughly uniform. What was likely a sequencing artifact was a cluster of highly shared sequence variants.

This clone was picked up a small number of times. The antigen is undetermined. The PCR employed 60 Vbeta primers together with 13 Jbeta primers. Only in-frame clones appear in the TCRdb table, and some are missing; sequencing was by immunoSEQ multiplex PCR. The data contain about 190,000 clones, 75% to 85% of them singletons. The clonotype originates from a young woman in good health and CMV-seropositive. The sequenced sample was PBMCs.

The CDR3 region has the DNA TGCGCCAGCAGCCACACCGGGTCCTATAATTCACCCCTCCACTTT. It codes for CASSHTGSYNSPLHF. The chain has TRBV4-1 and TRBJ1-6; D not certain. This CDR3 has 15 amino acids. Germline values: CDR1 MGHRA, CDR2 YSYEKL. Trimming removed 3 bases at V and 1 base at J, with 7 bases between.